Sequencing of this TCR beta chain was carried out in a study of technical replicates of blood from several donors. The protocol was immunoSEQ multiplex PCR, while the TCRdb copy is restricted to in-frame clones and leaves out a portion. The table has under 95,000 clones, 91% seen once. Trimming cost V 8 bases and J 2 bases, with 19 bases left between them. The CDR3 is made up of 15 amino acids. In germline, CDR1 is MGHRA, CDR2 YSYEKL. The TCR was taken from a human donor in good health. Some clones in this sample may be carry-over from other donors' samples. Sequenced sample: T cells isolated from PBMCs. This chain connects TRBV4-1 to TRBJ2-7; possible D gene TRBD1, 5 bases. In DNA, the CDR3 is TGCGCCAGCCAAACCCGATCAGGGCTGGCCTACGAGCAGTACTTC. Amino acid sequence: CASQTRSGLAYEQYF.